This TCR beta chain was sequenced in a study of early T cells in non-severe SARS-CoV-2 infection (dated by TCRdb to about 2021). In the study overall: TCR sequencing used bulk RNA from unsorted whole blood, so alpha and beta chains could not be paired. The investigation overall reported the following: VDJdb matching was skewed toward anti-spike CD8 responses and likely underestimated virus-specific expansions by missing private and CD4 specificities.

Library preparation employed 5' RACE. Sequencing relied on a NextSeq 500. To correct for sequencing error and PCR bias, the TCR library protocol tagged individual cDNA molecules with unique molecular identifiers. Sequencing covered both TCR alpha and beta chains, and within each sample the abundances of alpha and beta sequences were tightly co-correlated. Per the source publication's procedure: Decombinator V4 was used to perform V gene, J gene and CDR3 annotation of TCR sequences. Expanded TCRs were defined as changing significantly between any two time points under a Poisson model with p below 0.0001. TCR abundances were normalised to the total number of TCRs sequenced per sample and expressed as counts per million. MAIT TCRs were defined by TRAV1-2 paired with TRAJ12, TRAJ20 or TRAJ33, and iNKT TCRs by TRAV10 paired with TRAJ18. VDJdb, accessed on 1 November 2021, was searched for TCRs annotated for CMV, EBV and SARS-CoV-2, and TCRs annotated for more than one antigen were excluded. TCRdb itself trimmed the public reads at Q25 with fastp, ran MiXCR and retained productive beta chains. Duplicate CDR3 protein sequences are folded into a single record with the most common DNA and genes. The V and J calls and clone size come from TCRdb's table, not from the authors' own analysis. In all, the sample holds 95,000 to 120,000 distinct CDR3 sequences, and about 12% of those were seen once. The ten most abundant clones make up 3% to 3.5% of the sample.

This clonotype was counted many times. Its antigen remains unidentified. No base qualities exist here, and no much larger clone lies one base off it. Looking up the germline V gene yields CDR1 MNHNS and CDR2 SASEGT. From the cysteine through the phenylalanine, the CDR3 covers 13 amino acids. Solely the CDR3 DNA is kept, with 39 bases framed from the first base. V is cut by 8 bases and J by 0 bases, and the space between the germline ends is 11 bases. A case-control design nested within a healthcare worker cohort in London, UK, was used, with weekly nasopharyngeal swab PCR tests and blood sampling performed. Healthcare workers were enrolled in the week of the UK lockdown, from 23 to 31 March 2020, and were followed every week for up to roughly 16 weeks.

The TCR was taken from an adult who was a healthcare worker with PCR-confirmed SARS-CoV-2 infection or an uninfected control (not recorded which). The chain is made from TRBV6-1 and TRBJ2-7, with the D gene call left open. The sample was whole blood. The base sequence is TGTGCCAGCCCCAGCCCCCTCTCCTACGAGCAGTACTTC. Translated, it gives CASPSPLSYEQYF.